The entry below describes one T cell receptor beta chain. This specimen comes from a study of CD8 T cells in Susac syndrome. Random hexamers primed reverse transcription of about 0.45 to 1 ug RNA. The method of amplification for TCR beta CDR3 was immunoSEQ multiplex PCR, covering 54 Vbeta and 13 Jbeta. TCRdb independently ran MiXCR on the immunoSEQ multiplex PCR reads; one entry per CDR3 protein. The repertoire consists of 250,000 to 300,000 distinct CDR3 sequences, with about 85% occurring once and the leading ten covering around 0.12%. With 2 bases removed from V and 3 bases from J, the gap between germline ends came to 10 bases. The germline V gene has CDR1 MGHDK and CDR2 SYGVNS. CDR3 length equals 15 residues. CD8+ and CD4+ T cells from blood underwent TCR beta sequencing. The multiple sclerosis control group consisted of treatment-naive patients whose relapsing-remitting disease, which was either stable or active, fulfilled revised McDonald criteria. TEMRA cells were FACS-enriched, and CD8+ and CD4+ T cells were isolated negatively.

This TCR was sampled from a human donor with multiple sclerosis. This sequence joins TRBV25-1 and TRBJ1-4; D not resolved. Sequencing was carried out using CD8+ T cells from PBMCs. This chain's CDR3 is CASSEGRRSNEKLFF. The CDR3 DNA sequence: TGTGCCAGCAGTGAAGGAAGGAGGTCTAATGAAAAACTGTTTTTT. Supplemented by reference TRBV25-1 and TRBJ1-4, the full variable domain reads EADIYQTPRYLVIGTGKKITLECSQTMGHDKMYWYQQDPGMELHLIHYSYGVNSTEKGDLSSESTVSRIRTEHFPLTLESARPSHTSQYLCASSEGRRSNEKLFFGSGTQLSVL.